The present T cell receptor beta chain was sequenced within a study of human T cells and chemical hapten exposure. Background on the study: Patch tests of 0.01% DPC on the upper back were read at 6 days. General study results and limits: No change in TCRs above 1 in 1000 frequency was produced by DPC sensitization.

Turning to this clonotype: The antigen is undetermined.

Time point denoted: pre-sensitization, week 0. Treatment of the sample: therapeutic diphenylcyclopropenone sensitization with weekly scalp DPC. Alopecia patients deemed DPC-suitable, aged 18 to 70, excluding pregnancy. Germline CDR1 reads SGHRS; CDR2 reads YFSETQ. Trimming removed 4 bases at V and 6 bases at J, with 19 bases between. This CDR3 spans 15 amino acids. TCRdb re-called the RACE reads through MiXCR, storing one row per CDR3 protein. The data hold around 300,000 distinct CDR3 sequences, with about 5.4% observed a single time. This rearrangement joins TRBV5-1 to TRBJ1-2; TRBD1 might be the D (5 bases). Sequencing used whole blood, obtained in connection with sensitization to the hapten diphenylcyclopropenone (DPC). The clonotype was recovered from a woman between 18 and 29 years old with alopecia areata. Some clones in this sample may be carry-over from other donors' samples. CDR3 bases: TGCGCCAGCAGCCCATCTGGTAGGGGTGGAGATGGCTACACCTTC. It is translated as CASSPSGRGGDGYTF. Drawing the rest from reference TRBV5-1 and TRBJ1-2, the complete variable domain is KAGVTQTPRYLIKTRGQQVTLSCSPISGHRSVSWYQQTPGQGLQFLFEYFSETQRNKGNFPGRFSGRQFSNSRSEMNVSTLELGDSALYLCASSPSGRGGDGYTFGSGTRLTVV.